The 23 T cell receptor delta chains below were found in one sample sequenced in a study of gamma-delta chains in newborns, infants, children. TCRdb called clones from the reads again using CATT. The data contain 3,300 or so delta-chain clones, about 0.6% of them singletons. The sequenced sample was blood. The receptors here all came from a child who was a newborn, infant or young child, either healthy, febrile or measles-vaccinated (not recorded which).

This clone was detected only a few times. The amino acid sequence in TCRdb belongs to a much larger clone and departs from this DNA's translation at residue 12, likely a sequencing read error; the sequence shown is translated from the DNA. Here the CDR3 reads CACDSTGGSWDSRQMFF. CDR3 coding DNA: TGTGCCTGTGACAGTACTGGGGGATCCTGGGACTCCCGACAGATGTTTTTC. The rearrangement links TRDV2 to TRDJ3, with 10 positions matching TRDD3. This CDR3 region has 17 residues. Germline lookup yields CDR1 GEAIGNYY and CDR2 EKD.

By proportion, this clone is medium-sized. This same CDR3 is encoded by further DNA sequences in the sample. V usage is TRDV1 and J usage is TRDJ1, with 11 positions matching TRDD3. Germline assignment: CDR1 TSWWSYY and CDR2 QGS. V gave up 3 bases and J gave up 4 bases; unmatched junction bases: 4. This CDR3 has 15 residues. The CDR3 loop reads CALGDWGILGDKLIF. The DNA for the CDR3 is TGTGCTCTTGGGGACTGGGGGATACTGGGCGATAAACTCATCTTT.

Ten or more counts support this clone. This clone may be a read error of a much larger clone one base away. This chain links TRAV29/DV5 with TRDJ1, with 7 bases aligning to TRDD3. This CDR3 has 17 residues. Germline V gene data show CDR1 as NSMFDY and CDR2 as ISSIKDK. V was clipped by 6 bases and J by 0 bases; unmatched bases: 17. This CDR3 is CAVRVGDPPSHTDKLIF. The CDR3 bases are TGTGCAGTAAGAGTGGGGGACCCACCGTCTCACACCGATAAACTCATCTTT.

A note on this clone: Translating this DNA gives a protein that differs at residue 11 from the TCRdb one, which belongs to a much larger clone; a read error is likely, and the protein shown is this translation. The chain combines TRDV2 with TRDJ3; 10 bases map to TRDD3. CDR3 length equals 18 residues. J gave up 5 bases and V 0 bases, and 6 bases lay outside the gene matches. Germline V gene data show CDR1 as GEAIGNYY and CDR2 as EKD. The CDR3 region is CACDTGGYGTRDTRQMFF. The CDR3 DNA follows: TGTGCCTGTGACACCGGGGGATACGGGACCAGGGACACCCGACAGATGTTTTTC.

Comments on this clone: TCRdb's protein, taken from a much larger clone, differs from this DNA's translation at residue 15, likely owing to a read error; the protein displayed comes from the DNA. V and J are TRDV2 and TRDJ3; 8 bases fit TRDD3. Germline V gene data show CDR1 as GEAIGNYY and CDR2 as EKD. CDR3 size: 17 residues. The CDR3: CACDTWGITWDTRQTFF. The CDR3 DNA follows: TGTGCCTGTGACACCTGGGGGATCACCTGGGACACCCGACAGACGTTTTTC.

Points on this clone: A read error likely explains why the TCRdb protein, taken from a much larger clone, differs from this DNA's translation at residue 5; the protein shown is translated from the DNA. The chain combines TRDV2 with TRDJ3, with TRDD3 identical over 11 bases. The V and J ends lost 3 bases and 2 bases, in that order; junction bases with no gene match: 2. The CDR3 runs to 17 residues. Germline V gene data show CDR1 as GEAIGNYY and CDR2 as EKD. The CDR3 region is CACDALGDTWDTRQMFF. The CDR3 DNA reads TGTGCCTGTGACGCACTGGGGGATACCTGGGACACCCGACAGATGTTTTTC.

Concerning this clone: A far bigger clonotype differs at one base, so this is likely a read error. The sample holds other DNA sequences that translate to the same CDR3. The DNA of the CDR3 is TGTGCCTGTGACACCGTGGCTGGGGGGATATCTTCGGCACAACTCTTCTTT. Its translation is CACDTVAGGISSAQLFF. The chain has TRDV2 and TRDJ2; TRDD3 matches at 8 bases. Germline V gene data show CDR1 as GEAIGNYY and CDR2 as EKD. Unmatched junction bases numbered 13, after V lost 0 bases and J lost 8 bases. The CDR3 is 17 residues long.

A remark on this clone: The protein that TCRdb holds for this DNA derives from a much larger clone and differs from the translated DNA at residue 11, which likely indicates a read error; the protein shown here is translated from the DNA. The V gene is TRDV2, the J gene TRDJ2; TRDD3 matches 11 bases. This CDR3 is built from 16 residues. The V gene's germline CDR1 is GEAIGNYY and CDR2 EKD. The junction had 9 bases not matched to a gene; V was cut back by 4 bases and J by 6 bases. CDR3: CACDGLGDTPAAQLFF. The CDR3 DNA is TGTGCCTGTGATGGCCTGGGGGATACTCCGGCAGCACAACTCTTCTTT.

Worth noting for this clone: The protein recorded in TCRdb matches a much larger clone and deviates from this DNA's translation at residue 7, suggesting a read error; the protein here is obtained by translating the DNA. The J gene is TRDJ2, the V gene TRDV2; D is unresolved. Trimming took 0 bases from V and 5 from J, leaving 15 bases between them. The CDR3 runs to 16 residues. Germline lookup yields CDR1 GEAIGNYY and CDR2 EKD. The DNA for the CDR3 is TGTGCCTGTGACACCGCGGTGATTACTACTACAGCACAACTCTTCTTT. As protein: CACDTAVITTTAQLFF.

As regards this clone: The protein in TCRdb stems from a much larger clone and differs at residue 5 from this DNA's translation, likely a read error; here the protein is translated from the DNA. V and J are TRDV2 and TRDJ2; a weak D match, TRDD3 (6 bases). CDR1 is GEAIGNYY, CDR2 EKD, per germline. This CDR3 comprises 13 residues. V dropped 3 bases and J dropped 4 bases, with 8 bases sitting between them. CDR3 in amino acids: CACDAWGTAQLFF. The CDR3 DNA reads as TGTGCCTGTGACGCCTGGGGGACAGCACAACTCTTCTTT.

The J gene is TRDJ3, the V gene TRDV2, with 9 nucleotides matching TRDD3. The J gene was not available in TCRdb and was assigned here by matching the DNA to germline segments. The V gene's germline CDR1 is GEAIGNYY and CDR2 EKD. This CDR3 has 21 residues. V was clipped by 3 bases and J by 0 bases; unmatched bases: 14. The CDR3 DNA reads TGTGCCTGTGACTCACGCTACCGGGGGATACCGGGCTCCTGGGACACCCGACAGATGTTTTTC. Amino acid sequence: CACDSRYRGIPGSWDTRQMFF.

The sample holds a few counts of this clone. TCRdb assigns this DNA the protein of a much larger clone, which departs from its translation at residue 12; this likely reflects a read error, and the protein shown comes from translating the DNA. V gene TRDV2 combines with J gene TRDJ3, with TRDD3 matching 11 bases. The CDR3 has 19 residues. Germline V CDR1 and CDR2: GEAIGNYY, EKD. CDR3 residues: CACDPLGDKSSRDTRQMFF. CDR3 coding DNA: TGTGCCTGTGACCCACTGGGGGATAAGAGCTCCCGGGACACCCGACAGATGTTTTTC.

Notes on this clone: A far larger clone differs by one base, so this is likely a read error. Other DNA sequences in this specimen translate into the identical CDR3. The chain employs TRDV2 and TRDJ3; 10 bases are shared with TRDD3. Germline V gene data show CDR1 as GEAIGNYY and CDR2 as EKD. This CDR3 is 19 amino acids long. The CDR3 sequence: CACDTGGYKSSWDTRQMFF. In DNA form, the CDR3 reads TGTGCCTGTGACACTGGGGGATACAAGAGCTCCTGGGACACCCGACAGATGTTCTTC.

The genes are TRDV1 and TRDJ1, with 8 bases matching TRDD3. Per germline, CDR1 TSWWSYY and CDR2 QGS. The CDR3 contains 18 residues. With 3 bases clipped from V and 0 bases from J, the junction kept 12 bases outside the gene matches. DNA for the CDR3: TGTGCTCTTGGGGATCTACGAGACTGGGGGGGGTACACCGATAAACTCATCTTT. It translates to CALGDLRDWGGYTDKLIF.

For this clone: A far bigger clonotype differs at one base, so this is likely a read error. Other DNA sequences from this sample encode an identical CDR3 as well. The chain links TRDV2 to TRDJ1; 12 bases map to TRDD3. Germline V lookup: CDR1 GEAIGNYY, CDR2 EKD. There are 15 residues in the CDR3. CDR3 residues: CACDSLLGDTDKLIF. CDR3 sequence (DNA): TGTGCCTGTGACTCATTACTGGGGGATACCGACAAACTCATCTTT.

Worth noting for this clone: The TCRdb record carries a much larger clone's protein, which differs from this DNA's translation at residue 13; a read error is the likely cause, and the protein listed here is the DNA translation. This chain joins TRDV2 and TRDJ3; 9 bases line up with TRDD3. Germline loops: CDR1 GEAIGNYY, CDR2 EKD. The CDR3 extends over 17 amino acids. The CDR3 DNA is TGTGCCTGTGGACTGGGGGACTACTCCTGGGACACCCAACAGATGTTTTTC. Encoded protein: CACGLGDYSWDTQQMFF.

By proportion, this clone is medium-sized. The sample holds other DNA sequences that translate to the same CDR3. The chain couples TRDV2 to TRDJ3; TRDD3 might be the D (6 bases). Germline values: CDR1 GEAIGNYY, CDR2 EKD. Trimming cost V 0 bases and J 0 bases, with 11 bases left between them. The CDR3 is 18 amino acids. CDR3 sequence (DNA): TGTGCCTGTGACACCGTACTGGGTAGCTCCTGGGACACCCGACAGATGTTTTTC. Translating gives CACDTVLGSSWDTRQMFF.

By share of the sample, this clone is large. The same CDR3 can be traced to other DNA sequences in this sample. V and J are TRDV2 and TRDJ2; the match to TRDD3 covers 8 bases. Germline V gene sequence: CDR1 GEAIGNYY, CDR2 EKD. V dropped 0 bases and J dropped 5; count of bases not matched to a gene: 1. The length of the CDR3 is 14 residues. CDR3 loop: CACDTWGYTAQLFF. Written as DNA, the CDR3 is TGTGCCTGTGACACCTGGGGATACACAGCACAACTCTTCTTT.

This clone showed up just a few times. A far larger clone is one base from this, pointing to a likely read error. Other nucleotide sequences from this sample produce the same CDR3. The rearrangement joins TRDV2 to TRDJ3; 7 bases agree with TRDD3. Germline CDR1 GEAIGNYY, CDR2 EKD. There are 16 residues in the CDR3. The CDR3 region is CACDTGGSWDTRQMFF. DNA for the CDR3: TGTGCCTGTGACACCGGGGGATCCTGGGACACCCGCCAGATGTTTTTC.

Judged by abundance, this clone is medium-sized. The same CDR3 can be traced to other DNA sequences in this sample. The chain recombines TRDV1 with TRDJ2, with 11 bases identical to TRDD3. CDR1 is TSWWSYY and CDR2 is QGS in the germline V gene. This CDR3 has 21 amino acids. The V segment lost 2 bases and the J segment 0 bases; nucleotides outside the gene matches: 14. The CDR3 here is CALGESVLWGIRKALTAQLFF. The CDR3 region has the DNA TGTGCTCTTGGGGAATCGGTTTTGTGGGGGATACGGAAAGCTTTGACAGCACAACTCTTCTTT.

In this sample, this clone turned up a few times. This likely stems from a read error, as it lies one base from a far larger clone. The sample has other DNA sequences that encode this CDR3 too. The V and J genes are TRDV2 and TRDJ2; 7 bases match TRDD3. This CDR3 has 13 amino acids. V gave up 0 bases and J gave up 11 bases; unmatched junction bases: 5. Germline CDR1 GEAIGNYY, CDR2 EKD. The CDR3 region is CACDTGIQAQLFF. The CDR3 nucleotides are TGTGCCTGTGACACCGGGATACAAGCGCAACTCTTCTTT.

Comments on this clone: The TCRdb record carries a much larger clone's protein, which differs from this DNA's translation at residues 8 and 12; a read error is the likely cause, and the protein listed here is the DNA translation. The rearrangement links TRDV2 to TRDJ3, with a tentative D call TRDD3 (6 bases). Germline CDR1 and CDR2: GEAIGNYY and EKD. CDR3 length: 18 residues. CDR3 loop: CACDTVWWSSWGTRQMFF. DNA for the CDR3: TGTGCCTGTGACACCGTTTGGTGGAGCTCCTGGGGCACCCGACAGATGTTTTTC.

This clone was observed a handful of times. It is likely a read error: a sequence one base away is far more abundant. Other DNA sequences in the sample encode the same CDR3. The chain employs TRDV2 and TRDJ3; TRDD3 matches 13 bases. The CDR3 runs 20 residues. CDR1 is GEAIGNYY, CDR2 EKD, per germline. The CDR3 sequence: CACDKVLGDTRSWDTRQMFF. As DNA, the CDR3 is TGTGCCTGTGACAAAGTACTGGGGGATACGCGCTCCTGGGACACCCGCCAGATGTTTTTC.